This passage covers 20 T cell receptor beta chains from one sample sequenced in a study of cytomegalovirus exposure and HLA in healthy donors. Researchers ran the PCR with 60 Vbeta and 13 Jbeta primers. Profiling relied on immunoSEQ multiplex PCR, and the TCRdb table lists in-frame clones only, not all of them. The sample has over 100,000 clones; approximately 78% are singletons. Sequenced input: PBMCs. The receptors derive from a woman aged 25 to 39 in good health and CMV-seropositive.

This chain links TRBV4-3 with TRBJ2-1; a weak D match, TRBD2 (7 bases). Trimming took off 4 bases at V and 3 bases at J, with 16 bases between the two ends. Per the germline V gene, CDR1 is LGHNA and CDR2 is YSLEER. The CDR3 covers 16 residues. The CDR3 here is CASSPRGGGSYNEQFF. The CDR3, as DNA: TGCGCCAGCAGCCCCAGGGGCGGGGGAAGCTACAATGAGCAGTTCTTC.

This clone was picked up a small number of times. This chain connects TRBV6-4 to TRBJ2-2; 7 bases are a match to TRBD1. CDR3 size: 14 residues. V trimming: 3 bases; J trimming: 5 bases; junction bases outside the gene matches: 3. The germline gives CDR1 MRHNA, CDR2 SNTAGT. The CDR3 DNA follows: TGTGCCAGCAGTGAGGGGACAGCTACCGGGGAGCTGTTTTTT. Residues: CASSEGTATGELFF.

The CDR3 DNA reads as TGTGCCAGCAGTTTAAGGAGCGGGGGGAAGACCCAGTACTTC. Amino acid sequence: CASSLRSGGKTQYF. The chain recombines TRBV28 with TRBJ2-5, with TRBD2 matching over 9 bases. V lost 2 bases and J lost 6; bases outside the gene matches: 4. Germline V gives CDR1 MDHEN, CDR2 SYDVKM. This CDR3 spans 14 amino acids. The full variable domain, rest sourced from reference TRBV28 and TRBJ2-5, is DVKVTQSSRYLVKRTGEKVFLECVQDMDHENMFWYRQDPGLGLRLIYFSYDVKMKEKGDIPEGYSVSREKKERFSLILESASTNQTSMYLCASSLRSGGKTQYFGPGTRLLVL.

The gene calls are TRBV19 and TRBJ1-1; 8 nucleotides line up with TRBD1. The CDR3 has 14 amino acids. Germline V gene data show CDR1 as LNHDA and CDR2 as SQIVND (reference sequence). The ends lost 6 bases at V and 1 base at J; junction bases unmatched: 4. The CDR3: CASSTGTGNTEAFF. Written as DNA, the CDR3 is TGTGCCAGTAGCACCGGGACAGGGAACACTGAAGCTTTCTTT.

This rearrangement joins TRBV6-1 to TRBJ2-5; 8 bases map to TRBD2. Trimming removed 0 bases from V and 5 bases from J; junction bases left unmatched: 11. CDR3 size: 17 residues. Germline assignment: CDR1 MNHNS and CDR2 SASEGT. The CDR3 nucleotides are TGTGCCAGCAGTGAAGCGCTTCGGGGGGGACACGGGGAGACCCAGTACTTC. Translation: CASSEALRGGHGETQYF.

The chain employs TRBV9 and TRBJ2-3, with 8 bases matching TRBD2. The CDR3 covers 16 residues. Germline V lookup: CDR1 SGDLS, CDR2 YYNGEE. J was trimmed by 3 bases and V by 0 bases; bases with no gene match: 6. Here the CDR3 reads CASSVEAGGPTDTQYF. CDR3 DNA: TGTGCCAGCAGCGTAGAGGCGGGGGGCCCGACAGATACGCAGTATTTT.

Written as DNA, the CDR3 is TGTGCCAGTAGTACTAGCGGGGTAGGCGATGAGCAGTTCTTC. Its protein product is CASSTSGVGDEQFF. V gene TRBV19 combines with J gene TRBJ2-1; 9 bases are a match to TRBD2. CDR1 and CDR2 from the germline V gene are LNHDA and SQIVND (reference sequence). This CDR3 region has 14 residues. Trimming at V came to 4 bases and at J to 8 bases, leaving 6 bases not matched to a gene.

This clone was seen a single time. V is TRBV9 and J is TRBJ1-4; 10 bases line up with TRBD1. Germline V gives CDR1 SGDLS, CDR2 YYNGEE. This CDR3 contains 15 residues. J gave up 6 bases and V 3 bases, and 5 bases lay outside the gene matches. CDR3 DNA sequence: TGTGCCAGCAGCGCTACGGGGACAGGGGATGAAAAACTGTTTTTT. This codes for CASSATGTGDEKLFF.

The gene calls are TRBV7-2 and TRBJ2-1; 11 bases line up with TRBD2. Germline values: CDR1 SGHTA, CDR2 FQGNSA. V lost 5 bases, J lost 8 bases, and 14 bases stayed unmatched. This CDR3 region has 17 residues. The CDR3 sequence: CASSSKLLAGALDEQFF. In DNA, the CDR3 is TGTGCCAGCAGCAGTAAACTACTAGCGGGGGCCCTCGATGAGCAGTTCTTC.

This rearrangement joins TRBV7-9 to TRBJ2-7; 9 bases fit TRBD2. The length of the CDR3 is 17 residues. With V trimmed by 3 bases and J by 0 bases, 9 bases remained unmatched. The germline gives CDR1 SEHNR, CDR2 FQNEAQ (reference sequence). This CDR3 reads CASSFLAGSASSYEQYF. CDR3 DNA: TGTGCCAGCAGCTTTCTAGCGGGGTCTGCCAGCTCCTACGAGCAGTACTTC.

The chain combines TRBV11-3 with TRBJ2-5; 11 bases fit TRBD2. V was pared by 2 bases and J by 5 bases, with 4 bases of the junction left unmatched. Germline lookup yields CDR1 SGHNT and CDR2 YENEEA. CDR3 size: 15 residues. CDR3 amino acids: CASSLLAGGLETQYF. The CDR3 DNA follows: TGTGCCAGCAGCTTACTAGCGGGGGGTTTGGAGACCCAGTACTTC.

The gene calls are TRBV7-9 and TRBJ1-1; unclear D gene. Per the germline V gene, CDR1 is SEHNR and CDR2 is FQNEAQ (reference sequence). The germline V and J ends were trimmed by 4 bases and 1 base, with 13 bases remaining between them. The CDR3 totals 15 residues. CDR3 in amino acids: CASSSPQTRNTEAFF. In nucleotides, the CDR3 is TGTGCCAGCAGCTCGCCTCAGACTAGGAACACTGAAGCTTTCTTT. The entire variable domain, with the rest obtained from reference TRBV7-9 and TRBJ1-1, is as follows: DTGVSQNPRHKITKRGQNVTFRCDPISEHNRLYWYRQTLGQGPEFLTYFQNEAQLEKSRLLSDRFSAERPKGSFSTLEIQRTEQGDSAMYLCASSSPQTRNTEAFFGQGTRLTVV.

The J gene is TRBJ2-3, the V gene TRBV6-6, with TRBD2 matching 8 bases. Germline values: CDR1 MNHNY, CDR2 SVGAGI (reference sequence). CDR3 size: 16 residues. The ends lost 0 bases at V and 2 bases at J; junction bases unmatched: 4. For the CDR3, the DNA is TGTGCCAGCAGTTACTCCGGCGGGGGGACCACAGATACGCAGTATTTT. As protein: CASSYSGGGTTDTQYF.

The CDR3 region is CASSSGAGPQFF. For the CDR3, the DNA is TGTGCCAGCAGTTCTGGGGCGGGACCCCAGTTCTTC. This chain links TRBV7-3 with TRBJ2-1, with D tentatively TRBD2 (6 bases). The CDR3 length is 12 residues. The ends were cut back, 6 bases at V and 13 bases at J, with 16 bases in the middle. Per the germline V gene, CDR1 is SGHTA and CDR2 is FQGTGA.

The V and J genes are TRBV7-9 and TRBJ2-7, with D possibly TRBD1 on 5 matching bases. This CDR3 comprises 16 residues. V was cut by 1 base and J by 0 bases, with 13 bases left in between. CDR1 and CDR2 (germline): SEHNR, FQNEAQ (reference sequence). The CDR3: CASSLDSSQGSYEQYF. CDR3 in DNA: TGTGCCAGCAGCTTAGACTCCAGTCAGGGCTCCTACGAGCAGTACTTC.

The CDR3 region has the DNA TGTGCCAGTAGTTTAGGGGGTCAGGGGGAGACCCAGTACTTC. Translating it yields CASSLGGQGETQYF. This chain links TRBV2 with TRBJ2-5; D is perhaps TRBD1 (6 bases). V lost 9 bases and J 5 bases, leaving 19 bases between the germline ends. The CDR3 runs 14 residues. CDR1 and CDR2 from the germline V gene are SNHLY and FYNNEI.

The V call is TRBV2, the J call TRBJ1-2; D might be TRBD1 (5 bases). V lost 5 bases and J lost 3, with 16 bases in between. From germline, CDR1 is SNHLY and CDR2 FYNNEI. This CDR3 contains 15 residues. CDR3 region: CASSFISPGDYGYTF. In DNA form, the CDR3 reads TGTGCCAGCAGTTTTATATCCCCGGGGGACTATGGCTACACCTTC.

The chain employs TRBV19 and TRBJ1-2, with D perhaps TRBD1 (6 bases). From germline, CDR1 is LNHDA and CDR2 SQIVND (reference sequence). V lost 3 bases to trimming and J lost 4 bases, with 9 bases between them. This CDR3 comprises 13 residues. CDR3 loop: CASSMDSSYGYTF. CDR3 coding DNA: TGTGCCAGTAGTATGGACAGCTCCTATGGCTACACCTTC.

This rearrangement joins TRBV30 to TRBJ2-5; 9 nucleotides line up with TRBD1. The last part of the DNA fits TRBJ2-7 better; the J call may be wrong. Germline-derived CDR1 and CDR2 are GTSNPN and SVGIG (reference sequence). There are 16 residues in the CDR3. The CDR3 here is CAWGGTGLGTMGEQYF. The CDR3 region has the DNA TGTGCCTGGGGGGGGACAGGGTTGGGGACTATGGGCGAGCAGTACTTC.

The chain couples TRBV7-9 to TRBJ1-2; D is possibly TRBD1 (5 bases). V was pared by 3 bases and J by 4 bases, with 9 bases between. The CDR3 runs 13 residues. Germline CDR1 and CDR2: SEHNR and FQNEAQ (reference sequence). The CDR3 loop is CASSFSGGYGYTF. For the CDR3, the DNA is TGTGCCAGCAGCTTTTCCGGGGGCTATGGCTACACCTTC.